Below, 18 T cell receptor beta chains from the same sample are listed, as sequenced in a study of T cell repertoires in cytomegalovirus infection (dated by TCRdb to the late 2010s). The sequencer was an Illumina HiSeq 1500. TCRdb passed the public sequencing reads through fastp at Q25 and MiXCR, retaining productive beta sequences. Rows with a matching CDR3 protein are joined into one entry that keeps the most common DNA and genes. This sample holds over 90,000 distinct CDR3 sequences; about 15% were observed only once. Around 8.2% of the sample rests with the top ten. What was sequenced was PBMCs. The source is a human donor in good health (CMV status not recorded). Some clones in this sample may be carry-over from other donors' samples.

This clonotype was observed a few times. The chain couples TRBV20-1 to TRBJ2-5, with 8 positions matching TRBD2. V was clipped by 1 base and J by 2 bases; unmatched bases: 9. The CDR3 contains 16 residues. Germline-derived CDR1 and CDR2 are DFQATT and SNEGSKA (reference sequence). The CDR3 nucleotides read TGCAGTGCTAGAGGCCTTCCACTAGCGGTGCAAGAGACCCAGTACTTC. This sequence encodes CSARGLPLAVQETQYF.

This clonotype was recorded at least ten times. The V call is TRBV7-9, the J call TRBJ2-1, with D uncertain. There are 10 residues in the CDR3. Per germline, CDR1 SEHNR and CDR2 FQNEAQ (reference sequence). V gave up 3 bases and J gave up 8 bases, with 2 bases separating them. CDR3 region: CASSFDEQFF. For the CDR3, the DNA is TGTGCCAGCAGCTTCGATGAGCAGTTCTTC.

This clonotype was seen at least ten times. The chain combines TRBV7-2 with TRBJ1-1, with D hard to call. V lost 4 bases to trimming and J lost 4 bases, with 13 bases between them. Germline loops: CDR1 SGHTA, CDR2 FQGNSA. The CDR3 spans 14 residues. The chain's CDR3 is CASSYGVGLTEAFF. CDR3 nucleotide sequence: TGTGCCAGCAGCTACGGGGTAGGGCTCACTGAAGCTTTCTTT. The entire variable domain, with the rest obtained from reference TRBV7-2 and TRBJ1-1, is as follows: GAGVSQSPSNKVTEKGKDVELRCDPISGHTALYWYRQSLGQGLEFLIYFQGNSAPDKSGLPSDRFSAERTGGSVSTLTIQRTQQEDSAVYLCASSYGVGLTEAFFGQGTRLTVV.

This clonotype was picked up many times. The chain carries TRBV7-9 and TRBJ2-5; 11 positions match TRBD2. Losses at the gene ends were 1 base for V and 6 bases for J; bases not matched to a gene: 10. Germline assignment: CDR1 SEHNR and CDR2 FQNEAQ (reference sequence). The CDR3 loop spans 17 amino acids. The CDR3 DNA reads as TGTGCCAGCAGCTTAGGAGGTCTAGCGGGGGGACCGCAGACCCAGTACTTC. Protein: CASSLGGLAGGPQTQYF.

The chain is built from TRBV29-1 and TRBJ2-7; 9 positions match TRBD1. Losses at the gene ends were 7 bases for V and 2 bases for J; bases not matched to a gene: 6. The CDR3 extends over 13 amino acids. Germline CDR1 and CDR2: SQVTM and ANQGSEA. In DNA, the CDR3 is TGCAGCGCTGGGCGGGACAGGGCCTACGAGCAGTACTTC. This encodes CSAGRDRAYEQYF.

This clonotype was seen a handful of times. This chain uses TRBV10-3 with TRBJ2-7; 8 nucleotides match TRBD1. The length of the CDR3 is 14 residues. V was clipped by 6 bases and J by 0 bases; unmatched bases: 4. From germline, CDR1 is ENHRY and CDR2 SYGVKD. This CDR3 reads CAISPDRDSYEQYF. The CDR3 bases are TGTGCCATCAGCCCGGACAGGGACTCCTACGAGCAGTACTTC.

For this clonotype: A clone one base away is much larger, so this may be a read error. The V call is TRBV2, the J call TRBJ1-1, with D possibly being TRBD1 (5 bases). There are 14 residues in the CDR3. V lost 8 bases to trimming and J lost 1 base, with 14 bases between them. Germline V gene lookup returns CDR1 SNHLY and CDR2 FYNNEI. This chain's CDR3 is CASYPGLKNTEAFF. In DNA form, the CDR3 reads TGTGCCAGCTACCCGGGACTGAAGAACACTGAAGCTTTCTTT. The full variable domain, completed using reference TRBV2 and TRBJ1-1, is EPEVTQTPSHQVTQMGQEVILRCVPISNHLYFYWYRQILGQKVEFLVSFYNNEISEKSEIFDDQFSVERPDGSNFTLKIRSTKLEDSAMYFCASYPGLKNTEAFFGQGTRLTVV.

In this sample, this clonotype turned up a few times. The V call is TRBV25-1, the J call TRBJ2-5; 8 bases are a match to TRBD2. CDR1 is MGHDK, CDR2 SYGVNS, per germline. V lost 5 bases to trimming and J lost 4 bases; unmatched junction nucleotides: 12. This CDR3 spans 16 amino acids. The CDR3 sequence is CASSQTPGGNSETQYF. As DNA, the CDR3 is TGTGCCAGCAGTCAAACGCCGGGGGGGAATTCAGAGACCCAGTACTTC.

This clonotype rates as medium-sized. The chain carries TRBV7-2 and TRBJ2-7, with a possible D match to TRBD2 (5 bases). V was trimmed by 8 bases and J by 0 bases, leaving 14 bases between them. This CDR3 has 14 residues. From germline, CDR1 is SGHTA and CDR2 FQGNSA. The CDR3 nucleotides are TGTGCCAGCGCGACGGACTGGAGCTCCTACGAGCAGTACTTC. Amino acids: CASATDWSSYEQYF.

This clonotype was seen repeatedly, ten times or more. The chain employs TRBV7-9 and TRBJ1-3, with D unresolved. The V gene's germline CDR1 is SEHNR and CDR2 FQNEAQ (reference sequence). This CDR3 spans 16 amino acids. Trimming took off 0 bases at V and 2 bases at J, with 11 bases between the two ends. The CDR3, as DNA: TGTGCCAGCAGCTTAGCGGTGACCCGAGCTGGAAACACCATATATTTT. Its translation is CASSLAVTRAGNTIYF.

This clonotype was seen many times. V is TRBV7-2 and J is TRBJ2-1; D unclear. Trimming took 1 base from V and 2 from J, leaving 9 bases between them. Germline V CDR1 and CDR2: SGHTA, FQGNSA. CDR3 length: 15 residues. CDR3 in amino acids: CASSLGVRTYNEQFF. CDR3 DNA sequence: TGTGCCAGCAGCTTAGGCGTCCGAACCTACAATGAGCAGTTCTTC.

The gene calls are TRBV4-3 and TRBJ2-1; D might be TRBD1 or TRBD2, each matching 5 bases. The V gene lost 4 bases and the J gene lost 2 bases, with 15 bases spanning the gap. CDR1 LGHNA and CDR2 YSLEER come from the germline V gene. This CDR3 is built from 16 residues. CDR3 DNA sequence: TGCGCCAGCAGCCGAACTAGGGGAGTGCCCTACAATGAGCAGTTCTTC. Protein: CASSRTRGVPYNEQFF.

This clonotype was seen ten or more times. The chain joins TRBV12-3 or TRBV12-4 to TRBJ2-3, with D unresolved. V was shortened by 5 bases and J by 6 bases, with 12 bases between the two germline ends. CDR3 length: 13 amino acids. DNA for the CDR3: TGTGCCAGCAGTCCCACCTGGACGGATACGCAGTATTTT. It specifies CASSPTWTDTQYF.

This clonotype was seen more than once but under ten times. This rearrangement joins TRBV12-3 or TRBV12-4 to TRBJ2-1, with 12 bases lining up with TRBD1. The CDR3 runs 15 residues. Trimming at V came to 4 bases and at J to 7 bases, leaving 5 bases not matched to a gene. The CDR3 here is CASSSGTGGLNEQFF. Here the CDR3 DNA reads TGTGCCAGCAGTTCCGGGACAGGGGGCCTTAATGAGCAGTTCTTC.

The V call is TRBV12-3 or TRBV12-4, the J call TRBJ2-7, with a tentative D call TRBD2 (6 bases). This CDR3 region has 13 residues. V lost 2 bases and J 9 bases, leaving 14 bases between the germline ends. The DNA for the CDR3 is TGTGCCAGCAGTTTACGGCAGGGAGGTGTGCAGTACTTC. This sequence encodes CASSLRQGGVQYF.

This clonotype was picked up a small number of times. V is TRBV20-1 and J is TRBJ1-2; D uncertain. Between the trimmed V and J ends, which lost 6 bases and 4 bases, there was a span of 15 bases. Germline-derived CDR1 and CDR2 are DFQATT and SNEGSKA (reference sequence). This CDR3 region has 13 residues. The CDR3 protein is CSASVTGSYGYTF. Written as DNA, the CDR3 is TGCAGTGCAAGTGTCACTGGTTCCTATGGCTACACCTTC.

This clonotype was picked up a small number of times. This sequence joins TRBV28 and TRBJ1-5, with 9 bases matching TRBD1. CDR1 and CDR2 from the germline V gene are MDHEN and SYDVKM. The CDR3 has 15 amino acids. V shed 7 bases and J 6 bases; nucleotides not matched to a gene: 10. The CDR3 nucleotides read TGTGCCAGCATTGGAACAGGGGGCTTTAGTCAGCCCCAGCATTTT. Protein: CASIGTGGFSQPQHF.

This clonotype was recorded many times. This sequence joins TRBV19 and TRBJ1-1; D may be TRBD1 (5 bases). The germline CDR1 and CDR2 sequences are LNHDA and SQIVND (reference sequence). The CDR3 covers 14 residues. V dropped 3 bases and J dropped 0 bases, with 8 bases sitting between them. CDR3 residues: CASSMGRMNTEAFF. The CDR3, as DNA: TGTGCCAGTAGTATGGGACGTATGAACACTGAAGCTTTCTTT.